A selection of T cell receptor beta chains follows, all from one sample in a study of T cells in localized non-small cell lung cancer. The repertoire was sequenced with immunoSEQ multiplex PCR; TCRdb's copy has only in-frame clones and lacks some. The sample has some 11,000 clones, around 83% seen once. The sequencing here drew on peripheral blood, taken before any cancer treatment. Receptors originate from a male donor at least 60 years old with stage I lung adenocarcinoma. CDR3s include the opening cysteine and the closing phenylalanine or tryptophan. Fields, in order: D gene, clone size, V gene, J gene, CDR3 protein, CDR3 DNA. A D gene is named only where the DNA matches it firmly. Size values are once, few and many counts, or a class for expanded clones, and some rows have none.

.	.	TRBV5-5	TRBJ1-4	CASSLAGPNEKLFF	TGTGCCAGCAGCTTGGCAGGGCCTAATGAAAAACTGTTTTTT
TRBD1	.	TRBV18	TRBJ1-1	CASSPDRAEAFF	TGTGCCAGCTCACCAGACAGGGCTGAAGCTTTCTTT
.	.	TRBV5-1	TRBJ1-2	CASKVEVGDYGYTF	TGCGCCAGCAAGGTAGAGGTAGGGGACTATGGCTACACCTTC
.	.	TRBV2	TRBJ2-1	CASSSGMGEQFF	TGTGCCAGCAGTAGCGGAATGGGCGAGCAGTTCTTC
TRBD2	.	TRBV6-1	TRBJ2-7	CASNQREKSKQYF	TGTGCCAGCAACCAGCGGGAGAAGTCTAAGCAGTACTTC
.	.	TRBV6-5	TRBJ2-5	CASNRVGETQYF	TGTGCCAGCAACAGGGTAGGGGAGACCCAGTACTTC
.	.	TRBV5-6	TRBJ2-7	CASSWDRLASYEQYF	TGTGCCAGCAGCTGGGATCGGCTAGCGTCCTACGAGCAGTACTTC
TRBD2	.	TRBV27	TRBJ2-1	CASSPGRLAQFF	TGTGCCAGCAGTCCCGGGAGGTTAGCGCAGTTCTTC
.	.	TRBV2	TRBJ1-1	CASRGQGVVSTEAFF	TGTGCCAGCAGGGGACAAGGGGTGGTAAGCACTGAAGCTTTCTTT
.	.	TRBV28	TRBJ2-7	CASSQAPFYEQYF	TGTGCCAGCAGCCAGGCCCCTTTCTACGAGCAGTACTTC
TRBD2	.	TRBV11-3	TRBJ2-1	CASSLGLLADGGNEQFF	TGTGCCAGCAGCTTAGGTTTACTAGCGGATGGGGGCAATGAGCAGTTCTTC
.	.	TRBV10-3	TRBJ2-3	CANKAESSTDTQYF	TGTGCCAACAAAGCAGAGTCTAGCACAGATACGCAGTATTTT
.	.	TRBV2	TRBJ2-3	CASSGHRGRAGLTDTQYF	TGTGCCAGCAGTGGGCATAGGGGGAGGGCCGGGTTGACAGATACGCAGTATTTT
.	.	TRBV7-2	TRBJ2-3	CASSLAPRPRVDTQYF	TGTGCCAGCAGCTTAGCTCCGAGACCACGAGTGGATACGCAGTATTTT
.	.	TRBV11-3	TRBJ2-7	CASSFGGGDEQYF	TGTGCCAGCAGCTTTGGGGGCGGAGACGAGCAGTACTTC
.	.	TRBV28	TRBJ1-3	CATRQWTSGNTIYF	TGTGCCACTCGACAGTGGACCTCTGGAAACACCATATATTTT
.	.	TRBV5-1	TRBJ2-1	CASSLGDSLQEQFF	TGCGCCAGCAGCTTGGGGGACTCTCTCCAGGAGCAGTTCTTC
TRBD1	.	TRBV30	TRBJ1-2	CAWRASTGTEFNYGYTF	TGTGCCTGGAGGGCTAGTACCGGGACAGAGTTTAACTATGGCTACACCTTC
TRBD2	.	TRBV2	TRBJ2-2	CASSEDLGLAGGKVFF	TGTGCCAGCAGTGAAGATTTGGGACTAGCGGGAGGGAAGGTGTTTTTT
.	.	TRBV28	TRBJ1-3	CASSFSGAYGNTIYF	TGTGCCAGCAGTTTCTCAGGGGCTTATGGAAACACCATATATTTT
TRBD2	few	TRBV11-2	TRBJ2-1	CASSFRTSGEKEQFF	TGTGCCAGCAGCTTCCGGACTAGCGGGGAAAAAGAGCAGTTCTTC